The 29 T cell receptor beta chains given below trace back to one sample, sequenced in a study of shared clonotypes between healthy human individuals. Profiling relied on immunoSEQ multiplex PCR, and the TCRdb table lists in-frame clones only, not all of them. The sample lists some 900,000 clones; over 60% were seen once. The sequenced sample consisted of memory CD4+ T cells sorted from blood. The subset was: CD45RA-negative fraction. These receptors were obtained from a man between 18 and 29 years old in good health.

This clone showed up just a few times. The chain uses TRBV30 and TRBJ1-4; D unresolved. The germline gives CDR1 GTSNPN, CDR2 SVGIG (reference sequence). This CDR3 spans 14 amino acids. The V end was cut by 0 bases, the J end by 0 bases, with 5 bases between. As DNA, the CDR3 is TGTGCCTGGAGTGTTGGGCCAACTAATGAAAAACTGTTTTTT. It translates to CAWSVGPTNEKLFF.

The chain is built from TRBV5-4 and TRBJ2-5; the D is unclear. Germline CDR1 is SGHNT and CDR2 is YYREEE (reference sequence). The CDR3 runs to 13 residues. The V and J ends lost 1 base and 7 bases respectively, with 11 bases between them. Here the CDR3 DNA reads TGTGCCAGCAGCTTGCAACTCCTTGGGACCCAGTACTTC. Its protein product is CASSLQLLGTQYF.

This clone was observed a handful of times. The rearrangement uses TRBV6-5 and TRBJ2-3, with 9 bases that match TRBD2. The junction had 8 bases not matched to a gene; V was cut back by 5 bases and J by 5 bases. Germline V lookup: CDR1 MNHEY, CDR2 SVGAGI. The CDR3 is made up of 15 amino acids. The CDR3 protein is CASSLSGGRRDTQYF. For the CDR3, the DNA is TGTGCCAGCAGTCTCAGCGGGGGGCGGAGAGATACGCAGTATTTT.

This chain joins TRBV4-1 and TRBJ2-1; D not certain. Germline CDR1 is MGHRA and CDR2 is YSYEKL. V lost 4 bases and J 1 base, leaving 11 bases between the germline ends. CDR3 length equals 15 residues. The CDR3 loop reads CASSPTFGSYNEQFF. The CDR3 DNA is TGCGCCAGCAGCCCGACCTTTGGGTCCTACAATGAGCAGTTCTTC.

Worth noting for this clone: Within the sample, other DNA sequences also encode this same CDR3. The chain joins TRBV5-6 to TRBJ1-3; tentative D call: TRBD1 (5 bases). CDR1 is SGHDT and CDR2 is YYEEEE in the germline V gene. V was clipped by 1 base and J by 4 bases, with 9 bases between them. This CDR3 is built from 14 residues. CDR3 in DNA: TGTGCCAGCAGCTTGAGAGGGGTCGGAAACACCATATATTTT. This sequence encodes CASSLRGVGNTIYF.

The genes are TRBV5-5 and TRBJ2-7; TRBD1 is a possible D gene (6 bases). Trimming cost V 1 base and J 0 bases, with 14 bases left between them. This CDR3 contains 16 residues. CDR1 SGHKS and CDR2 YYEKEE come from the germline V gene (reference sequence). CDR3 DNA: TGTGCCAGCAGCTTGTCAAGTGGGGGCGTCTCCTACGAGCAGTACTTC. It translates to CASSLSSGGVSYEQYF.

The chain links TRBV15 to TRBJ1-5; D uncertain. V shed 0 bases and J shed 2 bases, with 8 bases lying between them. Germline V gene lookup returns CDR1 LNHNV and CDR2 YYDKDF (reference sequence). CDR3 length equals 15 residues. In DNA, the CDR3 is TGTGCCACCAGCAGAGATGCAGGCGGCAATCAGCCCCAGCATTTT. Its protein product is CATSRDAGGNQPQHF.

This clone was counted between two and nine times. This rearrangement joins TRBV28 to TRBJ1-1, with 11 bases fitting TRBD1. V was clipped by 6 bases and J by 9 bases; unmatched bases: 9. CDR3 length equals 14 residues. Germline CDR1 and CDR2: MDHEN and SYDVKM. CDR3 sequence reads: CASRPPGQGGKAFF. CDR3 coding DNA: TGTGCCAGCAGGCCACCGGGACAGGGGGGGAAAGCTTTCTTT.

This rearrangement joins TRBV25-1 to TRBJ2-6; maybe TRBD2 (5 bases). V was clipped by 6 bases and J by 0 bases, with 9 bases between them. The CDR3 loop spans 15 amino acids. In germline, CDR1 is MGHDK, CDR2 SYGVNS. The CDR3 protein is CASSLGSSGANVLTF. CDR3 nucleotides: TGTGCCAGCAGCCTGGGGAGCTCTGGGGCCAACGTCCTGACTTTC.

This clone occurred a few times. V gene TRBV6-5 combines with J gene TRBJ1-2, with TRBD1 identical over 9 bases. V was clipped by 2 bases and J by 2 bases; unmatched bases: 3. CDR1 is MNHEY and CDR2 is SVGAGI in the germline V gene. CDR3 length: 15 residues. CDR3 DNA: TGTGCCAGCAGTTACGAGGACAGGGGAAACTATGGCTACACCTTC. Protein product: CASSYEDRGNYGYTF.

This rearrangement joins TRBV6-4 to TRBJ1-1, with 8 bases aligning to TRBD1. The CDR3 runs 13 residues. V lost 4 bases and J lost 11; bases outside the gene matches: 9. The V gene's germline CDR1 is MRHNA and CDR2 SNTAGT. The CDR3 DNA reads as TGTGCCAGCAGTGTTCGGACAGGGAGCGGGGCTTTCTTT. Encoded protein: CASSVRTGSGAFF.

The V gene is TRBV5-1, the J gene TRBJ2-3; 8 bases fit TRBD2. This CDR3 contains 15 residues. V lost 3 bases and J lost 0; bases outside the gene matches: 3. Germline CDR1 reads SGHRS; CDR2 reads YFSETQ. Here the CDR3 reads CASSYIAGSTDTQYF. CDR3 coding DNA: TGCGCCAGCAGCTATATAGCGGGGAGCACAGATACGCAGTATTTT.

This chain joins TRBV6-1 and TRBJ2-2; D might be TRBD1 (6 bases). The length of the CDR3 is 15 residues. The V end was cut by 7 bases, the J end by 1 base, with 13 bases between. CDR1 is MNHNS and CDR2 is SASEGT in the germline V gene. CDR3 DNA: TGTGCCAGCACTCCCGGGACATTGAACACCGGGGAGCTGTTTTTT. This translates into CASTPGTLNTGELFF.

This chain's CDR3 is CAISGSSMGTGTGVSYEQYF. DNA for the CDR3: TGTGCCATCAGTGGGTCGTCCATGGGAACCGGGACAGGGGTCTCCTACGAGCAGTACTTC. J is TRBJ2-7 and V is TRBV10-3; 10 bases are shared with TRBD1. The V segment lost 4 bases and the J segment 0 bases; nucleotides outside the gene matches: 18. CDR3 size: 20 residues. The germline V gene has CDR1 ENHRY and CDR2 SYGVKD.

This clone was seen a handful of times. This chain links TRBV7-9 with TRBJ2-1, with a possible D match to TRBD1 (5 bases). Trimming pared 4 bases from V and 2 bases from J, leaving 12 bases between. The CDR3 contains 15 residues. Germline V CDR1 and CDR2: SEHNR, FQNEAQ (reference sequence). The CDR3 sequence: CASSSQGFTYNEQFF. Here the CDR3 DNA reads TGTGCCAGCAGCTCGCAGGGTTTTACCTACAATGAGCAGTTCTTC.

The rearrangement links TRBV6-1 to TRBJ1-2; D unclear. CDR1 MNHNS and CDR2 SASEGT come from the germline V gene. This CDR3 comprises 14 residues. Trimming left V 4 bases short and J 5 bases short, with 14 bases between. CDR3 residues: CASSVSRLTYGYTF. The CDR3 bases are TGTGCCAGCAGTGTGTCGAGGCTCACTTATGGCTACACCTTC.

A few counts support this clone. This rearrangement joins TRBV25-1 to TRBJ1-2, with a tentative D call TRBD1 (5 bases). From germline, CDR1 is MGHDK and CDR2 SYGVNS. V shed 2 bases and J shed 2 bases, with 9 bases lying between them. This CDR3 region has 14 residues. Here the CDR3 DNA reads TGTGCCAGCAGTGAAGGCGACAGCAACTATGGCTACACCTTC. This translates into CASSEGDSNYGYTF.

CDR3 sequence reads: CASRPTGTKGTDTQYF. CDR3 sequence (DNA): TGTGCCAGCAGACCTACCGGGACGAAAGGCACAGATACGCAGTATTTT. This chain connects TRBV7-2 to TRBJ2-3, with D tentatively TRBD1 or TRBD2 (5 bases each). The CDR3 covers 16 residues. V dropped 6 bases and J dropped 1 base, with 17 bases sitting between them. Germline V gene sequence: CDR1 SGHTA, CDR2 FQGNSA.

This clone was picked up one time. CDR3 coding DNA: TGTGCCAGCAGCTGGGGACAGGGAAGCAATCAGCCCCAGCATTTT. It is translated as CASSWGQGSNQPQHF. The chain has TRBV7-2 and TRBJ1-5, with TRBD1 matching 9 bases. Trimming removed 4 bases from V and 1 base from J; junction bases left unmatched: 2. CDR3 size: 15 residues. CDR1 and CDR2 from the germline V gene are SGHTA and FQGNSA.

The chain carries TRBV7-2 and TRBJ1-4; D unresolved. The ends were cut back, 5 bases at V and 0 bases at J, with 13 bases in the middle. This CDR3 has 16 residues. From germline, CDR1 is SGHTA and CDR2 FQGNSA. This CDR3 is CASSQFRSATNEKLFF. The CDR3 DNA is TGTGCCAGCAGCCAATTCCGATCTGCAACTAATGAAAAACTGTTTTTT.

In DNA form, the CDR3 reads TGTGCCAGCAGTTACAGGCAGGGGACCTATGGCTACACCTTC. It yields the protein CASSYRQGTYGYTF. The chain is built from TRBV6-6 and TRBJ1-2, with D perhaps TRBD1 (6 bases). V was clipped by 2 bases and J by 4 bases, with 11 bases between them. The V gene's germline CDR1 is MNHNY and CDR2 SVGAGI (reference sequence). CDR3 size: 14 residues.

CDR3 protein: CASSSTTLNYGYTF. CDR3 nucleotide sequence: TGCGCCAGCAGCTCCACAACTTTAAACTATGGCTACACCTTC. This chain links TRBV10-2 with TRBJ1-2; no reliable D call. Germline CDR1 and CDR2: WSHSY and SAAADI. With 6 bases removed from V and 2 bases from J, the gap between germline ends came to 13 bases. The CDR3 is made up of 14 amino acids.

The CDR3 sequence is CASSPGQGSGETQYF. CDR3 bases: TGCGCCAGCTCTCCGGGACAGGGTTCAGGAGAGACCCAGTACTTC. V usage is TRBV5-1 and J usage is TRBJ2-5, with 9 nucleotides matching TRBD1. CDR1 and CDR2 from the germline V gene are SGHRS and YFSETQ. V lost 7 bases to trimming and J lost 4 bases; unmatched junction nucleotides: 11. CDR3 length equals 15 residues.

This clone has only one observation. The rearrangement links TRBV30 to TRBJ2-3, with D unresolved. The CDR3 runs 12 residues. The germline V gene has CDR1 GTSNPN and CDR2 SVGIG (reference sequence). V was pared by 3 bases and J by 2 bases, with 6 bases between. The CDR3 coding sequence is TGTGCCTGGAGGTTCAACACAGATACGCAGTATTTT. Protein sequence: CAWRFNTDTQYF.

This clone was detected once. The gene calls are TRBV4-1 and TRBJ2-3; no reliable D call. From germline, CDR1 is MGHRA and CDR2 YSYEKL. The CDR3 has 14 amino acids. Between the trimmed V and J ends, which lost 1 base and 2 bases, there was a span of 7 bases. CDR3 region: CASSQVRNTDTQYF. The CDR3 nucleotides are TGCGCCAGCAGCCAAGTCCGTAACACAGATACGCAGTATTTT.

The chain joins TRBV15 to TRBJ1-3; D may be TRBD1 (5 bases). Germline V gene sequence: CDR1 LNHNV, CDR2 YYDKDF (reference sequence). The V and J ends lost 3 bases and 0 bases respectively, with 12 bases between them. This CDR3 has 16 residues. In nucleotides, the CDR3 is TGTGCCACCAGCAGCCTGGGGGTAGGCTCTGGAAACACCATATATTTT. Translated: CATSSLGVGSGNTIYF.

This chain uses TRBV21-1 with TRBJ1-5. TRBV21-1 is assigned pseudogene status. The CDR3 spans 17 residues. The CDR3 loop reads CASSKYYGTNSNQPQHF. CDR3 bases: TGTGCCAGCAGCAAATATTACGGCACAAATAGCAATCAGCCCCAGCATTTT.

The chain uses TRBV11-3 and TRBJ1-1; possible D gene TRBD1, 5 bases. Between the trimmed V and J ends, which lost 4 bases and 3 bases, there was a span of 9 bases. Germline V gene lookup returns CDR1 SGHNT and CDR2 YENEEA. This CDR3 is built from 13 residues. This CDR3 is CASSSPGHTEAFF. In DNA, the CDR3 is TGTGCCAGCAGCTCCCCGGGGCACACTGAAGCTTTCTTT.

V gene TRBV7-2 combines with J gene TRBJ1-5, with D unclear. The CDR3 runs to 19 residues. V dropped 2 bases and J dropped 2 bases, with 22 bases sitting between them. Germline CDR1 is SGHTA and CDR2 is FQGNSA. CDR3 DNA: TGTGCCAGCAGCTTAAGAGTCTTGGCAGGAGGGTTGGGCAATCAGCCCCAGCATTTT. Its protein product is CASSLRVLAGGLGNQPQHF.